This passage covers 10 T cell receptor beta chains from one sample sequenced in a study of shared clonotypes between healthy human individuals. Data came from immunoSEQ multiplex PCR; TCRdb stores just in-frame clones and leaves some out. Of some 500,000 clones listed, approximately 77% are singletons. Sequencing input: PBMCs. These TCRs come from a woman aged 40 to 55 in good health. Some clones in this sample may be carry-over from other donors' samples.

Turning to this clone: A read error is likely here: a far larger clone is one base away. The rearrangement links TRBV6-5 to TRBJ1-6, with a weak D call TRBD1 (5 bases). CDR3 size: 16 residues. Per germline, CDR1 MNHEY and CDR2 SVGAGI. The chain's CDR3 is CTSSYGGGIHNSPLHF. The CDR3 region has the DNA TGTACCAGCAGTTACGGGGGTGGGATCCATAATTCACCCCTCCACTTT.

In the case of this clone: One base separates it from a far larger clone, so it is likely a read error. CDR3 sequence (DNA): TGTGCCTGGACCCCCGGGACTAGGCCCGGTTCGGAGCAGAACTTC. Translated, it gives CAWTPGTRPGSEQNF. V usage is TRBV30 and J usage is TRBJ2-7; 8 bases fit TRBD2. Germline V CDR1 and CDR2: GTSNPN, SVGIG (reference sequence). This CDR3 is built from 15 residues.

The chain recombines TRBV29-1 with TRBJ1-2; maybe TRBD1 (5 bases). CDR3 length: 14 residues. The V gene's germline CDR1 is SQVTM and CDR2 ANQGSEA. V lost 2 bases and J lost 3, with 13 bases in between. The CDR3 DNA reads as TGCAGCGTTGAAATAACAGGAGGGTACTATGGCTACACCTTC. Translating it yields CSVEITGGYYGYTF. The complete variable domain, with remaining parts taken from reference TRBV29-1 and TRBJ1-2, reads SAVISQKPSRDICQRGTSLTIQCQVDSQVTMMFWYRQQPGQSLTLIATANQGSEATYESGFVIDKFPISRPNLTFSTLTVSNMSPEDSSIYLCSVEITGGYYGYTFGSGTRLTVV.

The DNA for the CDR3 is TGTGCCAGCACCTCACGGGCAGAGAGCACAGATACGCAGTATTTT. Amino acids: CASTSRAESTDTQYF. The rearrangement links TRBV6-1 to TRBJ2-3; D not certain. V lost 7 bases to trimming and J lost 0 bases, with 14 bases between them. The germline V gene has CDR1 MNHNS and CDR2 SASEGT. This CDR3 comprises 15 residues.

This chain links TRBV6-5 with TRBJ1-1; 7 bases match TRBD1. J gave up 4 bases and V 8 bases, and 10 bases lay outside the gene matches. CDR3 length equals 14 residues. Germline CDR1 is MNHEY and CDR2 is SVGAGI. The CDR3 sequence is CASRHRGLGTEAFF. DNA of the CDR3: TGTGCCAGCCGGCACAGGGGTTTAGGCACTGAAGCTTTCTTT.

This clone was seen a few times. The chain is built from TRBV5-1 and TRBJ2-3; D ambiguous. The CDR3 totals 15 residues. The germline CDR1 and CDR2 sequences are SGHRS and YFSETQ. The V end lost 1 base, the J end lost 5 bases, and 14 bases lay between the germline ends. The CDR3 coding sequence is TGCGCCAGCAGCTTGATCGGCTCAGTCCTAGATACGCAGTATTTT. As protein: CASSLIGSVLDTQYF.

For this clone: The junction departs from germline at one end; a sequencing error may be responsible. The chain employs TRBV29-1 and TRBJ2-7; TRBD2 agrees at 10 bases. Germline V gives CDR1 SQVTM, CDR2 ANQGSEA. This CDR3 region has 15 residues. CDR3 sequence: CGVEDRTSGAYEQYF. The CDR3 region has the DNA TGCGGCGTTGAAGATCGCACTAGCGGGGCCTACGAGCAGTACTTC.

V and J are TRBV11-3 and TRBJ2-1; D is unresolved. The CDR3 consists of 13 residues. Trimming left V 3 bases short and J 12 bases short, with 15 bases between. Germline CDR1 SGHNT, CDR2 YENEEA. CDR3 bases: TGTGCCAGCAGCTTGGGCAGGACCCAAGGGCAGTTCTTC. Its translation is CASSLGRTQGQFF. Complete variable domain (other parts from reference TRBV11-3 and TRBJ2-1): EAGVVQSPRYKIIEKKQPVAFWCNPISGHNTLYWYLQNLGQGPELLIRYENEEAVDDSQLPKDRFSAERLKGVDSTLKIQPAELGDSAVYLCASSLGRTQGQFFGPGTRLTVL.

The genes are TRBV29-1 and TRBJ2-7; 7 nucleotides agree with TRBD1. Germline CDR1 reads SQVTM; CDR2 reads ANQGSEA. The CDR3 is 14 residues long. Germline trimming cut 4 bases from V and 3 bases from J; bases unmatched to any gene: 9. The CDR3 spells CSVGDRRKDYEQYF. Here the CDR3 DNA reads TGCAGCGTTGGGGACAGACGGAAGGACTACGAGCAGTACTTC.

This rearrangement joins TRBV4-1 to TRBJ1-1; 7 nucleotides align to TRBD1. The V segment lost 4 bases and the J segment 3 bases; nucleotides outside the gene matches: 20. Germline values: CDR1 MGHRA, CDR2 YSYEKL. CDR3 length: 19 amino acids. The CDR3 bases are TGCGCCAGCAGCCCAACCTTTACCTACCGACAGGGCACTTACACTGAAGCTTTCTTT. This encodes CASSPTFTYRQGTYTEAFF.